The source of this TCR beta chain is a study of a mutant IDH1 vaccine in newly diagnosed glioma. Only in-frame clones appear in the TCRdb table, and some are missing; sequencing was by immunoSEQ multiplex PCR. This sample has about 65,000 clones; roughly 81% occur once, and the top ten carry roughly 4%. On this clone itself: Its antigen is as yet unknown.

Germline CDR1 and CDR2: SNHLY and FYNNEI. V lost 3 bases, J lost 9 bases, and 12 bases lay in between. This CDR3 spans 14 amino acids. This sample's time point: week 23, last vaccination. Vaccine doses each comprised 300 ug of mutant IDH1 20-mer peptide, with topical imiquimod. The specimen was PBMCs, collected from a glioma patient whose treatment included an IDH1 peptide vaccine. This TCR was recovered from a man aged 30 to 45 with glioma. The rearrangement uses TRBV2 and TRBJ1-6; D possibly corresponds to TRBD1 (5 bases). The CDR3 region has the DNA TGTGCCAGCAGTGACTGGCGGGGGGGTTCACCCCTCCACTTT. Translated: CASSDWRGGSPLHF. Variable domain in full (rest from reference TRBV2 and TRBJ1-6): EPEVTQTPSHQVTQMGQEVILRCVPISNHLYFYWYRQILGQKVEFLVSFYNNEISEKSEIFDDQFSVERPDGSNFTLKIRSTKLEDSAMYFCASSDWRGGSPLHFGNGTRLTVT.